The 4 T cell receptor beta chains in this list originate from one sample, sequenced in a study of neurological immune-mediated disorders. TCRdb reprocessed the 5' RACE reads via MiXCR and lists one record per CDR3 protein. The sample lists tens of thousands of distinct CDR3 sequences, around 10% occurring once. The specimen sequenced was PBMCs. The receptor set was obtained from a man in his forties or fifties in good health.

This clonotype was counted at least ten times. The gene calls are TRBV11-2 and TRBJ2-2, with D possibly TRBD1 on 8 matching bases. The germline gives CDR1 SGHAT, CDR2 FQNNGV. The V end was cut by 3 bases, the J end by 0 bases, with 20 bases between. The CDR3 is 19 amino acids. The CDR3 nucleotides are TGTGCCAGCAGCTTTTGGACAGGGAGGGACGTCGCGAACACCGGGGAGCTGTTTTTT. This gives the protein CASSFWTGRDVANTGELFF.

A few counts support this clonotype. The rearrangement joins TRBV5-1 to TRBJ1-2; 7 nucleotides match TRBD1. Germline V gene sequence: CDR1 SGHRS, CDR2 YFSETQ. This CDR3 is built from 15 residues. V shed 0 bases, J shed 3 bases, and the junction held 5 bases outside the gene matches. CDR3 sequence reads: CASSLAPGTDYGYTF. In DNA, the CDR3 is TGCGCCAGCAGCTTGGCCCCCGGGACAGACTATGGCTACACCTTC.

This clonotype occurred many times. The V call is TRBV25-1, the J call TRBJ1-2; TRBD1 is a possible D gene (6 bases). Trimming took off 4 bases at V and 6 bases at J, with 12 bases between the two ends. Germline CDR1 reads MGHDK; CDR2 reads SYGVNS. The CDR3 covers 13 residues. For the CDR3, the DNA is TGTGCCAGCAGTGGGGGGGCCGCTCATGGCTACACCTTC. This codes for CASSGGAAHGYTF.

The sample holds many counts of this clonotype. This chain connects TRBV7-2 to TRBJ2-5, with no clear D. Germline-derived CDR1 and CDR2 are SGHTA and FQGNSA. The CDR3 spans 14 residues. V shed 3 bases and J shed 9 bases, with 17 bases lying between them. CDR3 protein: CASSFAFDSPPQYF. CDR3 bases: TGTGCCAGCAGCTTCGCCTTTGACTCACCGCCCCAGTACTTC.